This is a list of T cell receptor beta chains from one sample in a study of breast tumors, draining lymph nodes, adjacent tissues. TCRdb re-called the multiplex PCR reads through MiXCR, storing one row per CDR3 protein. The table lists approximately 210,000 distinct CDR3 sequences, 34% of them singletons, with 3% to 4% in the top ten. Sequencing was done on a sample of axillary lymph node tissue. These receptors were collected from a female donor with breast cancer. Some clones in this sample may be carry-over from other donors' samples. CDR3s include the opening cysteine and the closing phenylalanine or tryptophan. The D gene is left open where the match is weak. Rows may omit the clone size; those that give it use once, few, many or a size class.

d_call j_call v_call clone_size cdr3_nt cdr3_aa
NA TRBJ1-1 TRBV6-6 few TGTGCCAGCAGACCTTATCTCCGGCCCGGTAGGGACACTGAAGCTTTCTTT CASRPYLRPGRDTEAFF
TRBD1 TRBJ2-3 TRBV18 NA TGTGCCAGCTCAACGCGACAGGGGGCGGCAGATACGCAGTATTTT CASSTRQGAADTQYF
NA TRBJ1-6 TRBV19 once TGTGTCAGTAGTATAGTGGACAATTCACCCCTCCACTTT CVSSIVDNSPLHF
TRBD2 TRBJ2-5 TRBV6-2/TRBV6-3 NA TGTGCCAGCAGTCCTGGCGGGGGAGTTCAAGAGACCCAGTACTTC CASSPGGGVQETQYF
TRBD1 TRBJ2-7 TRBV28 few TGTGCCAGCAGTTTTCGGGACAGGGGGTCTGGGGAGCAGTACTTC CASSFRDRGSGEQYF
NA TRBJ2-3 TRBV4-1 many TGCGCCAGCAGCCAAGAGCCGGTACAGGGTGGGCCAGATACGCAGTATTTT CASSQEPVQGGPDTQYF
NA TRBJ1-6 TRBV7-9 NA TGTGCCAGCAGTGCTCAGGGTTTAGGTAATTCACCCCTCCACTTT CASSAQGLGNSPLHF
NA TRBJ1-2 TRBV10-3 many TGTGCCATCAGTGGGTTAGACGGACTTAACTATGGCTACACCTTC CAISGLDGLNYGYTF
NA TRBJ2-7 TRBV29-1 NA TGCAGCCAAGAATCCGGGCCAGCGAGCTCCTACGAGCAGTACTTC CSQESGPASSYEQYF
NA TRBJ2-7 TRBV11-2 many TGTGCCAGCAGCTTATCTAAGACCTACGAGCAGTACTTC CASSLSKTYEQYF
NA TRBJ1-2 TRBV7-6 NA TGTGCCAGCAGCTCAGGAGGGGGGAACTATGGCTACACCTTC CASSSGGGNYGYTF
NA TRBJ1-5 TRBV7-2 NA TGTGCCAGCAGCCCAGGGGCCGGGAGAGAGACCCAGCATTTT CASSPGAGRETQHF
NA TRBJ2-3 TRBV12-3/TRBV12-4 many TGTGCCAGCACCCCGGGGTGGACCACAGATACGCAGTATTTT CASTPGWTTDTQYF
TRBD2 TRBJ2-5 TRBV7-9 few TGTGCCAGCAGCCGGAGCGGGGTGGGAGAGACCCAGCACTTC CASSRSGVGETQHF
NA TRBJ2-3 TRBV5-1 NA TGCGCCAGCAGCTTGTTGGGGGGAGATACGCAGTATTTT CASSLLGGDTQYF
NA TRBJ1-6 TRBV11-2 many TGTGCCAGCACCCTAGAGGGGACACGCAAAAGCTCCTATAATTCACCCCTCCACTTT CASTLEGTRKSSYNSPLHF
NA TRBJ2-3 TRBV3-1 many TGTGCCAGCAGCCAAGGCCTCGGTACTACGCAGTATTTT CASSQGLGTTQYF
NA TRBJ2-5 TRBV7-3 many TGTGCCAGCAGCTTAACCCCAGCAGAGACCCAGTACTTC CASSLTPAETQYF